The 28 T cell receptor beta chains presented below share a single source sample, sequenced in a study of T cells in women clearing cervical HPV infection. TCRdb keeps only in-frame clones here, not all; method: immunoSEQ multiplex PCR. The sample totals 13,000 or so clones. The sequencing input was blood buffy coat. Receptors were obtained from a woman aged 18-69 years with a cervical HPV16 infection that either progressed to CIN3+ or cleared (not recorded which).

The covered CDR3 bases are TGTGCCAGTATGAGGACAGGGGGCGTAGGAAGCAATCAGCCC. This sequence encodes CASMRTGGVGSNQP. The complete CDR3 protein is CASMRTGGVGSNQPQHF. The V gene is TRBV19, the J gene TRBJ1-5, with 11 positions matching TRBD1. The CDR3 is cut off 3 residues early in the read; its end comes from the germline J gene. Germline V CDR1 and CDR2: LNHDA, SQIVND (reference sequence). V lost 7 bases and J lost 1; bases outside the gene matches: 9. CDR3 length: 17 amino acids.

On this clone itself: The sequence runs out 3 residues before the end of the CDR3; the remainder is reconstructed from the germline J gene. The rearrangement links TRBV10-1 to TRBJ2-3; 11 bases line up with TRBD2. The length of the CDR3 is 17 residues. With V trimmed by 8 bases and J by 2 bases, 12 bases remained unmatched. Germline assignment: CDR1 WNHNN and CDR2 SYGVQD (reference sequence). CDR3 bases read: TGCGCCAGCCACGGGGATAGCGGGGGGGTTCACACAGATACG. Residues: CASHGDSGGVHTDT. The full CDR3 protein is CASHGDSGGVHTDTQYF.

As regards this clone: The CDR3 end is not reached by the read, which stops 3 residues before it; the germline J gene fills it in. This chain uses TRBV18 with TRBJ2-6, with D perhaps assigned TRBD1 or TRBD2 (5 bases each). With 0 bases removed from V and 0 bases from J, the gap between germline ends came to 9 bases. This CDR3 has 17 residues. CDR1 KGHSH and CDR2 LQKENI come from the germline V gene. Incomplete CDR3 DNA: TGTGCCAGCTCACCACCAGAGGGGCGCTCTGGGGCCAACGTC. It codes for CASSPPEGRSGANV. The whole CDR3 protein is CASSPPEGRSGANVLTF. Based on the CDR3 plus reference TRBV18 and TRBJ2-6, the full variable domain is NAGVMQNPRHLVRRRGQEARLRCSPMKGHSHVYWYRQLPEEGLKFMVYLQKENIIDESGMPKERFSAEFPKEGPSILRIQQVVRGDSAAYFCASSPPEGRSGANVLTFGAGSRLTVL.

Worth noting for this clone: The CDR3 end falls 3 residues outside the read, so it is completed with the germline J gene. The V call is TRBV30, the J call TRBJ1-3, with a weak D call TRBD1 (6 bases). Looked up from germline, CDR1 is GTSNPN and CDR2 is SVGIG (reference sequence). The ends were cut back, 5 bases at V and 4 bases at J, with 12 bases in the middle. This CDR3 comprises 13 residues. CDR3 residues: CAWGGGAGNTIYF. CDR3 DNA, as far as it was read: TGTGCCTGGGGTGGGGGCGCGGGAAACACC.

CDR3 in amino acids: CASSLYAGDYGYTF. The covered CDR3 bases are TGCGCCAGCAGCTTGTATGCGGGGGACTATGGC. The rearrangement uses TRBV5-1 and TRBJ1-2; possibly TRBD1 for D (5 bases). The read terminates 3 residues before the CDR3 end, so the remaining end is supplied by the germline J gene. The V and J ends lost 1 base and 3 bases respectively, with 10 bases between them. Germline values: CDR1 SGHRS, CDR2 YFSETQ. The length of the CDR3 is 14 residues. Together with reference TRBV5-1 and TRBJ1-2, the CDR3 gives the full variable domain: KAGVTQTPRYLIKTRGQQVTLSCSPISGHRSVSWYQQTPGQGLQFLFEYFSETQRNKGNFPGRFSGRQFSNSRSEMNVSTLELGDSALYLCASSLYAGDYGYTFGSGTRLTVV.

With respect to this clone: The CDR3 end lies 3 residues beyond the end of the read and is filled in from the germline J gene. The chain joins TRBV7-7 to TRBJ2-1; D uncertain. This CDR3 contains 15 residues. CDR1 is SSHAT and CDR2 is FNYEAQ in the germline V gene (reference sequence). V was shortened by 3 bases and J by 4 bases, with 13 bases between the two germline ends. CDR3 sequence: CASSFSQLEYNEQFF. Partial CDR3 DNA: TGTGCCAGCAGCTTCTCACAGTTGGAATACAATGAG.

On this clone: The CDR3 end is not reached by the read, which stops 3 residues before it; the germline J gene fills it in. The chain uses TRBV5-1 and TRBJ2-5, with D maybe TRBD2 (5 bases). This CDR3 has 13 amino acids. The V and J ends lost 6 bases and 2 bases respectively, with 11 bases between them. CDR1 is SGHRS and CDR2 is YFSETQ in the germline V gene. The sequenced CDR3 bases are TGCGCCAGCAATTTCGGGGATCAAGAGACC. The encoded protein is CASNFGDQET. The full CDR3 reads CASNFGDQETQYF.

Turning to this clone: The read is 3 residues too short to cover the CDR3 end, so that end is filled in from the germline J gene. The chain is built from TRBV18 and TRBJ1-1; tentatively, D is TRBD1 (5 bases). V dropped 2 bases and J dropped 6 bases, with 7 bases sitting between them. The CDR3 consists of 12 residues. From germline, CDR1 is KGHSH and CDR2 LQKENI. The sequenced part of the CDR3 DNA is TGTGCCAGCTCACCAGGGGGGGCTGAA. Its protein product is CASSPGGAE. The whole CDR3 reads CASSPGGAEAFF.

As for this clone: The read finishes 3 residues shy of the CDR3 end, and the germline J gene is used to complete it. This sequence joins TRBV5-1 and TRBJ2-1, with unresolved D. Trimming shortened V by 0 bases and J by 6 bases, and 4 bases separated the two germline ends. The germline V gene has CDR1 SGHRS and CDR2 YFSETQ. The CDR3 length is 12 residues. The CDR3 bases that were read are TGCGCCAGCAGCTTGGGGCCCAATGAG. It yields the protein CASSLGPNE. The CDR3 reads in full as CASSLGPNEQFF.

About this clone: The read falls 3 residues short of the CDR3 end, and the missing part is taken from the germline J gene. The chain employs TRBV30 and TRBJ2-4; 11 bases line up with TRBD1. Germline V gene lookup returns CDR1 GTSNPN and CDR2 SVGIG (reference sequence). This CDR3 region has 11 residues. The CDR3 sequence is CACGTGGGQYF. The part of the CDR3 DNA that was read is TGTGCCTGTGGGACAGGGGGAGGT. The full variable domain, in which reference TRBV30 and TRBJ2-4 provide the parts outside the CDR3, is SQTIHQWPATLVQPVGSPLSLECTVEGTSNPNLYWYRQAAGRGLQLLFYSVGIGQISSEVPQNLSASRPQDRQFILSSKKLLLSDSGFYLCACGTGGGQYFGAGTRLSVL.

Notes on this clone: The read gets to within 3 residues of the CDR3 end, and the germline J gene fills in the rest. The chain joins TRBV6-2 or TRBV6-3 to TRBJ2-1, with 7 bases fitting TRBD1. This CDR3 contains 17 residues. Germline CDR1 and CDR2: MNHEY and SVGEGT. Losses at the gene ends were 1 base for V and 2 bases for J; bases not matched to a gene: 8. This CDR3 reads CASSYWGRGFAYNEQFF. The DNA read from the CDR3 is TGTGCCAGCAGTTACTGGGGCAGGGGGTTTGCCTACAATGAG.

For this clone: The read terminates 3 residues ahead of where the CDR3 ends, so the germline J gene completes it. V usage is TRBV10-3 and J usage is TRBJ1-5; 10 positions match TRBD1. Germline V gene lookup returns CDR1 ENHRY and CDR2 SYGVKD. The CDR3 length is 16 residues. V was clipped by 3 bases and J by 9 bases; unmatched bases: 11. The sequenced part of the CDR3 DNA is TGTGCCATCAGTGACTTCAAGGGGACAGGGGAGTTGCCC. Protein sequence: CAISDFKGTGELP. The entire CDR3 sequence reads CAISDFKGTGELPQHF.

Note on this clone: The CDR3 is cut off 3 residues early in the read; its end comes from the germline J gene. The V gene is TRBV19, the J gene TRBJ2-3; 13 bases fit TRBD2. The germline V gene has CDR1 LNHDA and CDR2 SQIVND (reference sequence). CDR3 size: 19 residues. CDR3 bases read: TGTGCCAGTAGTATAGATCTGGGACTAGCGGGGACGACTAAAGAGACG. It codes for CASSIDLGLAGTTKET. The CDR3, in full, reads CASSIDLGLAGTTKETQYF.

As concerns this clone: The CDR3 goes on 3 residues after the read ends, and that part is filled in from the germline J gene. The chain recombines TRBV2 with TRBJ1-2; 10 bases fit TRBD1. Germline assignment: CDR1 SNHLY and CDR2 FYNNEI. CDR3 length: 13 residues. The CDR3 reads CASRMGQGRGYTF. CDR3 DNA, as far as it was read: TGTGCCAGCAGGATGGGACAGGGGAGGGGC. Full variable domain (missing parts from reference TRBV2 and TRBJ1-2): EPEVTQTPSHQVTQMGQEVILRCVPISNHLYFYWYRQILGQKVEFLVSFYNNEISEKSEIFDDQFSVERPDGSNFTLKIRSTKLEDSAMYFCASRMGQGRGYTFGSGTRLTVV.

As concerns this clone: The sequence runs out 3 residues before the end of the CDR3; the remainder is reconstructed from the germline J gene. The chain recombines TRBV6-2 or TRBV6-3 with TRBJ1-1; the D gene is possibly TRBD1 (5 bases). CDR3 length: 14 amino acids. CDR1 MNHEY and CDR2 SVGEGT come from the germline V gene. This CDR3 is CASSYGGEQETAFF. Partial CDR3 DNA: TGTGCCAGCAGTTACGGGGGGGAGCAAGAGACA.

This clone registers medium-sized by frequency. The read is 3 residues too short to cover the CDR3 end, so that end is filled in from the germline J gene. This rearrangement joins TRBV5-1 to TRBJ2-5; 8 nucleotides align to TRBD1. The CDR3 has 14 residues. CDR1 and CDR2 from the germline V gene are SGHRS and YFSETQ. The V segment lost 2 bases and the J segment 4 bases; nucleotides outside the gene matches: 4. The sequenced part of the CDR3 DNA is TGCGCCAGCAGCTTCCAGGGGGCGCGAGAGACC. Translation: CASSFQGARET. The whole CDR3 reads CASSFQGARETQYF.

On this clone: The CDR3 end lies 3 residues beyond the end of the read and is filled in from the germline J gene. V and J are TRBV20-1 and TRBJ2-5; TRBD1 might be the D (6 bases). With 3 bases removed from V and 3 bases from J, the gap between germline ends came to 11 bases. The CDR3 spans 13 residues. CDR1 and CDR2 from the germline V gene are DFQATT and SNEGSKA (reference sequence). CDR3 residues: CSASRDNKETQYF. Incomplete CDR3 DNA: TGCAGTGCTAGCCGGGACAACAAAGAGACC.

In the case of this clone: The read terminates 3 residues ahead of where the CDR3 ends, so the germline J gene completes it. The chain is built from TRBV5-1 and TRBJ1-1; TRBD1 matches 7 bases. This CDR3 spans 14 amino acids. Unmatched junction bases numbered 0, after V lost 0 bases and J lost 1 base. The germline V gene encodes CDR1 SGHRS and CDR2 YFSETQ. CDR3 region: CASSLEGANTEAFF. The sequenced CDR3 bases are TGCGCCAGCAGCTTGGAGGGGGCGAACACTGAA. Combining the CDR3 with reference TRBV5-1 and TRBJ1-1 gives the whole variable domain KAGVTQTPRYLIKTRGQQVTLSCSPISGHRSVSWYQQTPGQGLQFLFEYFSETQRNKGNFPGRFSGRQFSNSRSEMNVSTLELGDSALYLCASSLEGANTEAFFGQGTRLTVV.

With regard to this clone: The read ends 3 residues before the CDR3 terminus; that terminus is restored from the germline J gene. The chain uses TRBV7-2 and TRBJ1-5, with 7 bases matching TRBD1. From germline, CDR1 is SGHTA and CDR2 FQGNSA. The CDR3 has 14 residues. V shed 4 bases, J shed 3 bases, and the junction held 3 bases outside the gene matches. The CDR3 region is CASSWDSYNQPQHF. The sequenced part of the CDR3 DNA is TGTGCCAGCAGCTGGGACAGTTACAATCAGCCC. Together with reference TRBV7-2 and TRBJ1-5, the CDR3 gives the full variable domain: GAGVSQSPSNKVTEKGKDVELRCDPISGHTALYWYRQSLGQGLEFLIYFQGNSAPDKSGLPSDRFSAERTGGSVSTLTIQRTQQEDSAVYLCASSWDSYNQPQHFGDGTRLSIL.

CDR3 region: CASSEGDRLIKIYGYTF. CDR3 DNA (partial): TGTGCCAGCAGCGAAGGGGACAGGCTCATAAAGATTTATGGC. This chain connects TRBV4-2 to TRBJ1-2; 8 bases match TRBD1. The read terminates 3 residues ahead of where the CDR3 ends, so the germline J gene completes it. The V and J ends lost 5 bases and 5 bases, in that order; junction bases with no gene match: 16. This CDR3 comprises 17 residues. CDR1 is LGHNA, CDR2 YNFKEQ, per germline.

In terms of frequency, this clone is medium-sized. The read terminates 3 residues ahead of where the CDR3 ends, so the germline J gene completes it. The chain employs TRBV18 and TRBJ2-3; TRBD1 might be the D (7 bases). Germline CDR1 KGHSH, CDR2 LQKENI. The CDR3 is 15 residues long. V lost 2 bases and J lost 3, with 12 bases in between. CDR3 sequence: CASSPTPGGTDTQYF. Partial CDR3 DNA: TGTGCCAGCTCACCAACTCCAGGGGGGACAGATACG.

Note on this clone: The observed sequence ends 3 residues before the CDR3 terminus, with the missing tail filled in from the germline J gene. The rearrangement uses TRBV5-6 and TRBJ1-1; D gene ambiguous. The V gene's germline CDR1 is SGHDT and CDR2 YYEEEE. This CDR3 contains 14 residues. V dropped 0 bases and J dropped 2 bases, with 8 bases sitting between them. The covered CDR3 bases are TGTGCCAGCAGCTTGGTGAGCTTAAACACTGAA. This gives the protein CASSLVSLNTE. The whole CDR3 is CASSLVSLNTEAFF.

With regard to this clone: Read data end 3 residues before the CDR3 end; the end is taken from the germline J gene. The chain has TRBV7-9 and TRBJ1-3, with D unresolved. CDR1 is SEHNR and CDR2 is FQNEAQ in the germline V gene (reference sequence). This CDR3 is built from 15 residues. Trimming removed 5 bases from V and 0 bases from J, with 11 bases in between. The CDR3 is CASSAARFSGNTIYF. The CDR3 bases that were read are TGTGCCAGCAGCGCCGCACGGTTCTCTGGAAACACC.

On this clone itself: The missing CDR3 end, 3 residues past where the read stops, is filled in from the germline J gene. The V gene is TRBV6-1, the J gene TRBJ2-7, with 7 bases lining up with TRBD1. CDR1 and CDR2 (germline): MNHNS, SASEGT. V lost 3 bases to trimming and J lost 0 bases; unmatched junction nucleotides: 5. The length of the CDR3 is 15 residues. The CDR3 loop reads CASSDRQGHSYEQYF. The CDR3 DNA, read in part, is TGTGCCAGCAGTGATAGACAGGGCCACTCCTACGAG.

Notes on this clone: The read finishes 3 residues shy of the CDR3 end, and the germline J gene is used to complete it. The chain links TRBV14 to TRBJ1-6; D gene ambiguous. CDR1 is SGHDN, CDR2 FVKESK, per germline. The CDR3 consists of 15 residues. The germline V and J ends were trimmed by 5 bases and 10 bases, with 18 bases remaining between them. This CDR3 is CASSAQQGPRSPLHF. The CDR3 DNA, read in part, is TGTGCCAGCAGCGCTCAACAAGGGCCACGGTCACCC.

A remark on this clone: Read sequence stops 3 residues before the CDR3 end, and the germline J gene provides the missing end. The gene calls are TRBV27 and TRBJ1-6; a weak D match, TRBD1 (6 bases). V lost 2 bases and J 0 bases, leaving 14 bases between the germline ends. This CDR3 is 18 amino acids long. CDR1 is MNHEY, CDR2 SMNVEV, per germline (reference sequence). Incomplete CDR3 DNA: TGTGCCAGCAGTTTAACATTACAGGGAAGCTCCTATAATTCACCC. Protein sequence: CASSLTLQGSSYNSP. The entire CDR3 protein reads CASSLTLQGSSYNSPLHF.

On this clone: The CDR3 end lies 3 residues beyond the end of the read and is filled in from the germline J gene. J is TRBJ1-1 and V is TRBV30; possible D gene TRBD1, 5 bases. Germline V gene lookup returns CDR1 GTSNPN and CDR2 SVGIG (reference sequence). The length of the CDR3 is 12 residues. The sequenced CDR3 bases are TGTGCCTGGAGTGTGCAGGGCCTAGAA. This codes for CAWSVQGLE. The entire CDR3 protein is CAWSVQGLEAFF.

CDR3 DNA, as far as it was read: TGTGCCAGCAGCCAGGTGGGCTACGAC. Its translation: CASSQVGYD. In full, the CDR3 is CASSQVGYDYTF. This chain connects TRBV14 to TRBJ1-2; unclear D gene. The read ends 3 residues early relative to the CDR3; the germline J gene fills the gap. From germline, CDR1 is SGHDN and CDR2 FVKESK. The CDR3 covers 12 residues. The variable domain in full, completed from reference TRBV14 and TRBJ1-2, reads EAGVTQFPSHSVIEKGQTVTLRCDPISGHDNLYWYRRVMGKEIKFLLHFVKESKQDESGMPNNRFLAERTGGTYSTLKVQPAELEDSGVYFCASSQVGYDYTFGSGTRLTVV.